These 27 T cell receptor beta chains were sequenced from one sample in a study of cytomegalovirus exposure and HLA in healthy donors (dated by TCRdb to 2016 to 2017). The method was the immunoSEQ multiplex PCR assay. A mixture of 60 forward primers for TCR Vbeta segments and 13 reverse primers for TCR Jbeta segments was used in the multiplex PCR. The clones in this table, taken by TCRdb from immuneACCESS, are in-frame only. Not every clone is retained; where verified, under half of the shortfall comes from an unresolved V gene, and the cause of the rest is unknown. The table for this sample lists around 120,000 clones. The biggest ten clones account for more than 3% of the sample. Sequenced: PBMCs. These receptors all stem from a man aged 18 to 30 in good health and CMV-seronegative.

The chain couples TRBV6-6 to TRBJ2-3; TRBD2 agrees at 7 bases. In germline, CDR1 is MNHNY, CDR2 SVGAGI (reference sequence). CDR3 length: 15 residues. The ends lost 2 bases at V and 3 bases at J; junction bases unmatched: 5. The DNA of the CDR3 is TGTGCCAGCAGTTACGGCGGGAGTGGTACAGATACGCAGTATTTT. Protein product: CASSYGGSGTDTQYF.

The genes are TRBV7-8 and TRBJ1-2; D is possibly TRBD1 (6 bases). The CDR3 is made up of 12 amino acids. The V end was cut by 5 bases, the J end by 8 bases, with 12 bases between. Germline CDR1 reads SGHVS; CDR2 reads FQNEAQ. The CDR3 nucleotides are TGTGCCAGCAGCGCCCAGGGGTACGGCTACACCTTC. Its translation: CASSAQGYGYTF.

CDR3 sequence reads: CASSLSLAGIRGRDEQFF. The CDR3 DNA reads TGTGCCAGCAGTTTATCACTAGCGGGGATTAGGGGCAGGGATGAGCAGTTCTTC. The chain has TRBV27 and TRBJ2-1; the match to TRBD2 covers 10 bases. With 0 bases clipped from V and 8 bases from J, the junction kept 13 bases outside the gene matches. Germline V lookup: CDR1 MNHEY, CDR2 SMNVEV (reference sequence). CDR3 length equals 18 residues.

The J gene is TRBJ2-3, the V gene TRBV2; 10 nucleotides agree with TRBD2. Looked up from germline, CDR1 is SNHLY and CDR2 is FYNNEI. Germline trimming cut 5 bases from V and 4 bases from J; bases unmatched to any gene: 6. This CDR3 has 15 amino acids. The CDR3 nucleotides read TGTGCCAGCAGTATTCTAGCGGGAGTCTCAGATACGCAGTATTTT. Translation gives CASSILAGVSDTQYF.

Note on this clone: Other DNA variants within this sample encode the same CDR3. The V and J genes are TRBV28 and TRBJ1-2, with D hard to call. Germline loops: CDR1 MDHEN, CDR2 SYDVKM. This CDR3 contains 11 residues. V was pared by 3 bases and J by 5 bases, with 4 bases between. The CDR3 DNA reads TGTGCCAGCAGTTTGAGTTATGGCTACACCTTC. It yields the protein CASSLSYGYTF.

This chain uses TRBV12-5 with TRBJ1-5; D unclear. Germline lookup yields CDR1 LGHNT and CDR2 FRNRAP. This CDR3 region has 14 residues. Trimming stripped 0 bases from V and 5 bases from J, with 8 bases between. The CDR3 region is CASGLVGGYQPQHF. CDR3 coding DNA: TGTGCTAGTGGTTTGGTTGGCGGTTATCAGCCCCAGCATTTT.

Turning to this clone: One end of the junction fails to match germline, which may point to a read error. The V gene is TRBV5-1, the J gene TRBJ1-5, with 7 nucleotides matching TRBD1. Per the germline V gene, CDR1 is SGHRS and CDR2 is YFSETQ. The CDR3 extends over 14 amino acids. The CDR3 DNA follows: TGCGCCGGCAGCTTGGGCGGACAGGACCAGCCCCAGCATTTT. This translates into CAGSLGGQDQPQHF. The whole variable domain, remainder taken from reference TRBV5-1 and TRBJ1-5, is KAGVTQTPRYLIKTRGQQVTLSCSPISGHRSVSWYQQTPGQGLQFLFEYFSETQRNKGNFPGRFSGRQFSNSRSEMNVSTLELGDSALYLCAGSLGGQDQPQHFGDGTRLSIL.

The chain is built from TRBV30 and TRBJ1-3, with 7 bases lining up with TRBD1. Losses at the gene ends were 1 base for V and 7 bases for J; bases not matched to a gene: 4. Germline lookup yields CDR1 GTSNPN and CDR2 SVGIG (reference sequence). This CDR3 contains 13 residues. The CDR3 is CAWSGLQGNTIYF. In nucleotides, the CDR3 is TGTGCCTGGAGTGGATTACAGGGGAACACCATATATTTT.

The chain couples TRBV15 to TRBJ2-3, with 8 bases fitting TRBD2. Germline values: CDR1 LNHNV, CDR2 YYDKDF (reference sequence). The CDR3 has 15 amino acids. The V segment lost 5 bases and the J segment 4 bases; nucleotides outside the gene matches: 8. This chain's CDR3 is CATSGGGRGADTQYF. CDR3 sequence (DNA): TGTGCCACCAGCGGGGGGGGGCGGGGGGCAGATACGCAGTATTTT.

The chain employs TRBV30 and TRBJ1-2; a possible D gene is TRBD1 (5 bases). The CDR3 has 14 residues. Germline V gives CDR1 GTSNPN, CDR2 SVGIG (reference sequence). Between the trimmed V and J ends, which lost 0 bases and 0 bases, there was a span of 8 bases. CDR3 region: CAWSVYRTNYGYTF. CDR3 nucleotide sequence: TGTGCCTGGAGTGTTTACAGGACTAACTATGGCTACACCTTC.

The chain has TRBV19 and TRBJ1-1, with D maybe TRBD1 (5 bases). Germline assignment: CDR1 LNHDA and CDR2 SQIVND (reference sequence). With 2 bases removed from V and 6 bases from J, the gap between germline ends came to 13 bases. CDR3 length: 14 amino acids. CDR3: CASSISQGGSEAFF. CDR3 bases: TGTGCCAGTAGTATATCGCAGGGTGGATCTGAAGCTTTCTTT. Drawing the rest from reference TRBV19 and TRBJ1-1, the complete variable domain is DGGITQSPKYLFRKEGQNVTLSCEQNLNHDAMYWYRQDPGQGLRLIYYSQIVNDFQKGDIAEGYSVSREKKESFPLTVTSAQKNPTAFYLCASSISQGGSEAFFGQGTRLTVV.

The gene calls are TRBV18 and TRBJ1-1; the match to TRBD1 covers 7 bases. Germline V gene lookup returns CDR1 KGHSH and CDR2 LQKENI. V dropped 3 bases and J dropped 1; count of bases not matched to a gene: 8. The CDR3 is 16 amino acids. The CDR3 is CASSPSRQGRNTEAFF. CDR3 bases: TGTGCCAGCTCACCCAGCCGACAGGGTCGGAACACTGAAGCTTTCTTT.

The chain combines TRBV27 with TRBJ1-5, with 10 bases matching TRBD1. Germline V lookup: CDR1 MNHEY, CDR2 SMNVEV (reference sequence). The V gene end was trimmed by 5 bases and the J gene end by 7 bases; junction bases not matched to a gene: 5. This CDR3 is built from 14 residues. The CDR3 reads CASSPPGQGQPQHF. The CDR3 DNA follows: TGTGCCAGCAGTCCTCCGGGACAGGGGCAGCCCCAGCATTTT.

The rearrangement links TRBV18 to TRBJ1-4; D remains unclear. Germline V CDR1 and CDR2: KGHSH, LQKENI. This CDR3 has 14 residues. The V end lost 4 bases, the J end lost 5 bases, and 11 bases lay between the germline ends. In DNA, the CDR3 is TGTGCCAGCTCACGGTACGGGGAGAATGAAAAACTGTTTTTT. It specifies CASSRYGENEKLFF.

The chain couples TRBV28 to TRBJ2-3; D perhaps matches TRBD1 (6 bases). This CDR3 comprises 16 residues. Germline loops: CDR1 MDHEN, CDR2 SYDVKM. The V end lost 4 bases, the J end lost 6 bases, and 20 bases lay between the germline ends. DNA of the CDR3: TGTGCCAGCAGTTCGCCAGGGGCTGGTGGGTTGGATACGCAGTATTTT. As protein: CASSSPGAGGLDTQYF.

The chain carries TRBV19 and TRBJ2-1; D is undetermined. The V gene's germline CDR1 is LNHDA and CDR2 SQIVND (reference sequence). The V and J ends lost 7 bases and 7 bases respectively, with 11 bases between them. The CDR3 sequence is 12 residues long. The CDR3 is CASTPSQNEQFF. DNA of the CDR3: TGTGCCAGTACCCCCTCGCAGAATGAGCAGTTCTTC.

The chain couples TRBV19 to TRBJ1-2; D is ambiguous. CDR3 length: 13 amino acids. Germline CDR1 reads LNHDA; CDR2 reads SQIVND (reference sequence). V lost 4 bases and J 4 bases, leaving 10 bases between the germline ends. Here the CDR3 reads CASSTPERYGYTF. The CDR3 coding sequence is TGTGCCAGTAGTACTCCAGAGCGCTATGGCTACACCTTC.

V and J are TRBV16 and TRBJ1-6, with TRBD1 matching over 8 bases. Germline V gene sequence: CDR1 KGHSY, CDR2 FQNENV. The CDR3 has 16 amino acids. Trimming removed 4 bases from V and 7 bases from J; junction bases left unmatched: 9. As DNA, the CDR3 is TGTGCCAGCAGCCTCACGACGGGGACAGGCAATTCACCCCTCCACTTT. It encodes CASSLTTGTGNSPLHF.

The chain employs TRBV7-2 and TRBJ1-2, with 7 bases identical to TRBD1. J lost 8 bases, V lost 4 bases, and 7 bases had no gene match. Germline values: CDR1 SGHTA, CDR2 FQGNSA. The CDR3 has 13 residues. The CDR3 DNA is TGTGCCAGCAGCTGGGACAGCCGACAAGGCTACACCTTC. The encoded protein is CASSWDSRQGYTF.

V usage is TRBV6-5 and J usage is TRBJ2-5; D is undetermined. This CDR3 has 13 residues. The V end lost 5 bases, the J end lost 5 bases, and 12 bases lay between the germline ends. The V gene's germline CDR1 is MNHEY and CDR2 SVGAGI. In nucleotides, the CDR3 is TGTGCCAGCAGTCCCTGGAGCCTCGAGACCCAGTACTTC. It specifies CASSPWSLETQYF.

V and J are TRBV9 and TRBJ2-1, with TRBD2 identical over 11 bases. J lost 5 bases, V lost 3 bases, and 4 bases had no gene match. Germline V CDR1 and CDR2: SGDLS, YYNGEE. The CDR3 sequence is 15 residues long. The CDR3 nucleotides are TGTGCCAGCAGCGAGACTAGCGGGGCTCACAATGAGCAGTTCTTC. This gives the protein CASSETSGAHNEQFF.

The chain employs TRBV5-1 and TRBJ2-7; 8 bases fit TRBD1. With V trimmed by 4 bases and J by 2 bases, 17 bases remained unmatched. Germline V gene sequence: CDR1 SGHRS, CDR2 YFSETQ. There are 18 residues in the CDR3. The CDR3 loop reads CASSQSKGAQGATYEQYF. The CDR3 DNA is TGCGCCAGCAGCCAATCCAAGGGGGCGCAGGGGGCCACCTACGAGCAGTACTTC.

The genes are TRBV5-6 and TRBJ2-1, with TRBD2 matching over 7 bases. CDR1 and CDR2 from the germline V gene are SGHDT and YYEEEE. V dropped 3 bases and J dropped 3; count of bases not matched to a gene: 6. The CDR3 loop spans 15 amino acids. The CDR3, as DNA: TGTGCCAGCAGCTCCCAGCGGGGCGGCTACAATGAGCAGTTCTTC. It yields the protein CASSSQRGGYNEQFF.

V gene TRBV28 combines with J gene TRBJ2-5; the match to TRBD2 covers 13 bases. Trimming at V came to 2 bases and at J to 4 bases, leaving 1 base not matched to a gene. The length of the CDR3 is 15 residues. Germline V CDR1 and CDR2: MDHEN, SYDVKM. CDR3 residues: CASSLRLAGGETQYF. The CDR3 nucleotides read TGTGCCAGCAGTTTAAGACTAGCGGGAGGAGAGACCCAGTACTTC.

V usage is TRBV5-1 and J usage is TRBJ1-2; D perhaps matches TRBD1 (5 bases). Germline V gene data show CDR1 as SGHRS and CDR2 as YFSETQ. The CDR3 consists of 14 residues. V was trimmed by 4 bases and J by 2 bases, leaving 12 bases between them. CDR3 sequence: CASSPRQTNYGYTF. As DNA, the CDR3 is TGCGCCAGCAGCCCGCGACAGACCAACTATGGCTACACCTTC. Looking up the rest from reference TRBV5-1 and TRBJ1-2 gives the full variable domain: KAGVTQTPRYLIKTRGQQVTLSCSPISGHRSVSWYQQTPGQGLQFLFEYFSETQRNKGNFPGRFSGRQFSNSRSEMNVSTLELGDSALYLCASSPRQTNYGYTFGSGTRLTVV.

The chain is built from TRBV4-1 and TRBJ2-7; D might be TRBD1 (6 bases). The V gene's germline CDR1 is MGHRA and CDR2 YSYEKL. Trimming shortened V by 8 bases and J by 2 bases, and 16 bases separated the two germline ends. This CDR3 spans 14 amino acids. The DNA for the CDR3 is TGCGCCAGCTCCCCCCTCCGGACAGCCTACGAGCAGTACTTC. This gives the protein CASSPLRTAYEQYF.

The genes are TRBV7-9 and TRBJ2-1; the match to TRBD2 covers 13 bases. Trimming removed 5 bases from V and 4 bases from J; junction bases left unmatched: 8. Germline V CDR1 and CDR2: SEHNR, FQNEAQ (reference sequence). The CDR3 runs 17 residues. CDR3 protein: CASSPRRLAGGYNEQFF. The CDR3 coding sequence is TGTGCCAGCAGCCCAAGACGACTAGCGGGGGGATACAATGAGCAGTTCTTC.